The text below deals with one TCR beta chain. The antigen is unknown. Carrying UMI labels, the TRB cDNA libraries were prepared through 5' RACE. Each CDR3 protein gets one entry in TCRdb, which reprocessed the 5' RACE reads and gives no DNA. Its table records approximately 60,000 distinct CDR3 sequences. The data stem from a study of CXCR3-negative and CXCR3-positive naive CD8 T cells. Across the study: Roughly 1.5 +/- 0.3 million TRB reads came from each library, giving some 130 million in total.

Whole-study findings and limits: Memory cells showed distinct TRBV-TRBJ patterns, while the two naive subsets matched. Memory CD8+ cells showed much lower diversity, while both naive subsets were comparably high.

The length of the CDR3 is 14 residues. CDR1 is SGHDT, CDR2 YYEEEE, per germline. V and J are TRBV5-6 and TRBJ2-1; there is no DNA to check the TCRdb D call of TRBD1. Sequenced input: memory CD8+ T cells from blood. The receptor was derived from a human donor in good health. Some clones in this sample may be carry-over from other donors' samples. Here the CDR3 reads CASSPTGVENEQFF.